This record concerns one TCR beta chain sequence. The data belong to a study of blood T cell repertoires in COVID-19. Background on the study: Acute-phase and convalescent COVID-19 samples originated in the United States, Italy and Spain. PBMCs, B-cell-depleted T cells, or T cells were the source of the cDNA or gDNA that made up the material.

As originally analysed: The authors estimated nucleated cell counts from reference gene primer amplification. Here immunoSEQ multiplex PCR was the method, and the copy in TCRdb shows in-frame clones only, minus some. V and J calls and clone size are copied from that table; D and trimming were computed from the DNA. The sample consists of 150,000 to 200,000 clones, about 85% of them appearing once. This CDR3 comprises 17 residues. Trimming took 5 bases from V and 0 from J; bases not matched to a gene: 11. Germline assignment: CDR1 MNHNY and CDR2 SVGAGI (reference sequence). The chain has TRBV6-6 and TRBJ2-5; 8 bases match TRBD2. This receptor was obtained from a man in his fifties or sixties who had recovered from COVID-19. The sequencing input was peripheral blood. CDR3 in DNA: TGTGCCAGCAGTCCGGGGCGGGGGGTAAAGTACCAAGAGACCCAGTACTTC. It codes for CASSPGRGVKYQETQYF.